The 3 T cell receptor beta chains below come from one sample, sequenced in a study of shared clonotypes between healthy human individuals. The method was immunoSEQ multiplex PCR; TCRdb's version includes in-frame clones alone and lacks a portion of them. This sample yields about 380,000 clones, of which roughly 96% are seen a single time; approximately 0.3% belongs to the top ten. Sequenced input: memory CD8+ T cells sorted from blood. Noted subset: CD45RO+ cells pooled with CCR7-negative TemRA cells. The source of these receptors is a man aged 30-40 years in good health.

The J gene is TRBJ2-3, the V gene TRBV7-2; D is uncertain. The CDR3 runs to 13 residues. Germline lookup yields CDR1 SGHTA and CDR2 FQGNSA. Here the CDR3 reads CVTKKWGTDTQYF. In DNA, the CDR3 is TGTGTAACCAAGAAATGGGGCACAGATACGCAGTATTTT.

The V and J genes are TRBV6-5 and TRBJ1-6; D is unclear. The CDR3 length is 15 residues. Trimming removed 6 bases from V and 7 bases from J, with 16 bases in between. Germline lookup yields CDR1 MNHEY and CDR2 SVGAGI. CDR3 bases: TGTGCCAGCAGCCTCGGAAGGATCGGGAATTCACCCCTCCACTTT. Translation: CASSLGRIGNSPLHF.

The sample holds a few counts of this clone. V usage is TRBV30 and J usage is TRBJ1-1; no clear D. This CDR3 is 13 amino acids long. Trimming cost V 2 bases and J 3 bases, with 10 bases left between them. Germline values: CDR1 GTSNPN, CDR2 SVGIG (reference sequence). As DNA, the CDR3 is TGTGCCTGGAGTAGGGCGGGTTACACTGAAGCTTTCTTT. Translated, it gives CAWSRAGYTEAFF.